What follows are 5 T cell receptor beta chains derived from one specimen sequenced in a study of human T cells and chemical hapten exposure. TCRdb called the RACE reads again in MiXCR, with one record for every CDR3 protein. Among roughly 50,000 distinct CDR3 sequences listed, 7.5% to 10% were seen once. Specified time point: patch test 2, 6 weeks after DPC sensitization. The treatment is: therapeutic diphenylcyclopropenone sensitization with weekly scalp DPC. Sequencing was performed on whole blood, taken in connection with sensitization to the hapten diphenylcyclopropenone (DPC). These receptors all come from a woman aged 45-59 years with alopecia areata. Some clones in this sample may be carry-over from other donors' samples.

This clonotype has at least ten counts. CDR3 coding DNA: TGTGCCAGCAGCCAATCGGGGGGGAAATACGAGCAGTACTTC. It translates to CASSQSGGKYEQYF. The V gene is TRBV3-1, the J gene TRBJ2-7, with 8 bases that match TRBD2. The CDR3 has 14 amino acids. From germline, CDR1 is LGHDT and CDR2 YNNKEL (reference sequence). V gave up 2 bases and J gave up 4 bases; unmatched junction bases: 4.

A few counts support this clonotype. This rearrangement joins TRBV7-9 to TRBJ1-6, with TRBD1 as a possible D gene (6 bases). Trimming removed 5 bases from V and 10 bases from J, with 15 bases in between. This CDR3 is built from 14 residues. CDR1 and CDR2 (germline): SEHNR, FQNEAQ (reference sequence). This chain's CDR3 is CASSRGTNGSPLHF. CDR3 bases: TGTGCCAGCAGCCGGGGGACAAACGGATCACCCCTCCACTTT.

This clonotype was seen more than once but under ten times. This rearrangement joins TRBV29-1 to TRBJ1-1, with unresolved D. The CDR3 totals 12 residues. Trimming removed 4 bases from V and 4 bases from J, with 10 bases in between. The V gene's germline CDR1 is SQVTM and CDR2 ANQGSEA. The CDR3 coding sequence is TGCAGCGTTGCCCCTGGCGGCACTGAAGCTTTCTTT. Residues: CSVAPGGTEAFF.

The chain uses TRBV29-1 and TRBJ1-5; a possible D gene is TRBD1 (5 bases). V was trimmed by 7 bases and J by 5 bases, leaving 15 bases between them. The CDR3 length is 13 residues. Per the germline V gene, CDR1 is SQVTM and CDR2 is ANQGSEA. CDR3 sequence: CSANAGGDQPQHF. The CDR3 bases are TGCAGCGCAAACGCGGGGGGGGATCAGCCCCAGCATTTT.

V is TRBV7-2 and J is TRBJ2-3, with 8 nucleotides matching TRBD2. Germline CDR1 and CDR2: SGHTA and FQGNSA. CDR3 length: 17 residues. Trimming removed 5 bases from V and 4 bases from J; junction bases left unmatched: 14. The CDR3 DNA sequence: TGTGCCAGCAGCGCTACGGGGGGGCTAATCTTAGCAGATACGCAGTATTTT. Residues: CASSATGGLILADTQYF. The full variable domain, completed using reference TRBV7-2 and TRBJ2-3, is GAGVSQSPSNKVTEKGKDVELRCDPISGHTALYWYRQSLGQGLEFLIYFQGNSAPDKSGLPSDRFSAERTGGSVSTLTIQRTQQEDSAVYLCASSATGGLILADTQYFGPGTRLTVL.